The entry below describes one T cell receptor beta chain. This entry belongs to a study of cytomegalovirus exposure and HLA in healthy donors. Germline CDR1 KGHSH, CDR2 LQKENI. J gave up 7 bases and V 3 bases, and 0 bases lay outside the gene matches. This CDR3 spans 13 amino acids. With 60 Vbeta and 13 Jbeta primers, the PCR was carried out. Produced via immunoSEQ multiplex PCR; TCRdb's table is partial and in-frame only. This repertoire includes fewer than 130,000 clones. The sequence was collected from a man between 45 and 60 years old in good health and CMV-seronegative. The V gene is TRBV18, the J gene TRBJ1-6, with 7 bases fitting TRBD1. The sample taken for sequencing was PBMCs. CDR3 in DNA: TGTGCCAGCTCACCGACAGGGAATTCACCCCTCCACTTT. This encodes CASSPTGNSPLHF.